The rows below give T cell receptor beta chains drawn from one sample of a study of neurological immune-mediated disorders. TCRdb fed the 5' RACE reads into MiXCR, producing one record per CDR3 protein. The profile shows around 38,000 distinct CDR3 sequences, approximately 14% of them singletons. The sample was CD4+ T cells from blood. The receptors stem from a woman in her fifties or sixties with HTLV-1-associated myelopathy (HAM/TSP). The CDR3 runs from the conserved cysteine through the conserved F or W. The order of the fields is clone size, CDR3 length, D gene, J gene, V gene, CDR3 protein, CDR3 DNA. A D gene is named only where the DNA matches it firmly. Where a row states a size, it is once, few, many or the class of an expanded clone; other rows omit it.

>many|17|.|TRBJ2-3|TRBV7-9
CASSLEVSQGFTDTQYF
TGTGCCAGCAGCTTAGAGGTGTCGCAGGGATTCACAGATACGCAGTATTTT
>many|13|.|TRBJ1-2|TRBV20-1
CSARPGEGYGYTF
TGCAGTGCTAGACCAGGGGAAGGCTATGGCTACACCTTC
>many|16|TRBD2|TRBJ2-1|TRBV27
CASQGAGGPIDNEQFF
TGTGCCAGCCAAGGGGCGGGGGGGCCAATTGACAATGAGCAGTTCTTC
>many|13|.|TRBJ2-5|TRBV5-1
CASSFEDRETQYF
TGCGCCAGCAGCTTTGAAGACCGAGAGACCCAGTACTTC
>.|11|.|TRBJ1-1|TRBV6-1
CASSEGWRAFF
TGTGCCAGCAGTGAAGGTTGGCGAGCTTTCTTT
>.|15|.|TRBJ2-3|TRBV29-1
CSVAWGQANTYTQYF
TGCAGCGTTGCCTGGGGGCAGGCGAACACATATACGCAGTATTTT
>many|15|TRBD2|TRBJ2-1|TRBV5-1
CASTTSGGAGNEQFF
TGCGCCAGCACAACTAGCGGGGGGGCCGGTAATGAGCAGTTCTTC
>.|15|.|TRBJ2-5|TRBV14
CASSLRGPGLETQYF
TGTGCCAGCAGCCTGCGGGGCCCCGGTTTAGAGACCCAGTACTTC
>many|15|.|TRBJ1-2|TRBV21-1
CASSKKLGQGDGYTF
TGTGCCAGCAGCAAGAAACTCGGACAGGGCGATGGCTACACCTTC
>few|17|.|TRBJ2-4|TRBV19
CASSIDHRDWVKNIQYF
TGTGCCAGTAGTATAGACCACAGGGATTGGGTAAAAAACATTCAGTACTTC
>many|14|.|TRBJ2-7|TRBV20-1
CSARAPFDSLHPYF
TGCAGTGCTAGAGCCCCTTTCGACAGTCTTCATCCGTACTTC
>many|20|.|TRBJ2-6|TRBV5-1
CASSPPGGGRLFAGANVLTF
TGCGCCAGCAGCCCACCCGGTGGGGGGCGCCTCTTTGCTGGGGCCAACGTCCTGACTTTC
>few|13|.|TRBJ1-2|TRBV30
CAWSRGMDYGYTF
TGTGCCTGGAGTAGGGGGATGGACTATGGCTACACCTTC
>many|14|.|TRBJ1-2|TRBV9
CASSVVSSNYGYTF
TGTGCCAGCAGCGTAGTCTCCAGCAACTATGGCTACACCTTC
>many|13|TRBD2|TRBJ2-3|TRBV9
CASSPGLAGGQYF
TGTGCCAGCAGCCCCGGACTAGCGGGGGGGCAGTATTTT
>many|12|.|TRBJ2-7|TRBV10-3
CAISPSSYEQYF
TGTGCCATCAGTCCAAGCTCCTACGAGCAGTACTTC
>.|16|.|TRBJ2-3|TRBV11-2
CASSLVGAGWGDTQYF
TGTGCCAGCAGCTTAGTTGGGGCGGGGTGGGGAGATACGCAGTATTTT
>medium-sized|13|.|TRBJ1-4|TRBV20-1
CSAARERHEKLFF
TGCAGTGCCGCCCGGGAAAGACATGAAAAACTGTTTTTT
>many|15|TRBD1|TRBJ2-7|TRBV5-1
CASSPTDRVPLEQYF
TGCGCCAGCAGCCCGACGGACAGGGTGCCCCTCGAGCAGTACTTC
>many|17|TRBD1|TRBJ1-2|TRBV3-1
CASSSHMGATGLSGYTF
TGTGCCAGCAGCTCACACATGGGCGCGACAGGGCTTTCTGGCTACACCTTC
>many|17|.|TRBJ1-6|TRBV4-2
CASSQDRGQDFNSPLHF
TGTGCCAGCAGCCAAGATAGGGGCCAGGATTTTAATTCACCCCTCCACTTT
>many|18|.|TRBJ2-6|TRBV7-8
CASSLDGVQGSGANVLTF
TGTGCCAGCAGCTTAGATGGGGTTCAAGGCTCTGGGGCCAACGTCCTGACTTTC
>many|15|TRBD1|TRBJ1-2|TRBV5-6
CASSYRDRDGYGYTF
TGTGCCAGCAGCTATAGGGACAGGGATGGCTATGGCTACACCTTC
>many|14|TRBD1|TRBJ1-5|TRBV27
CASSRDRGSQPQHF
TGTGCCAGCAGTCGGGACAGGGGAAGTCAGCCCCAGCATTTT
>many|13|TRBD1|TRBJ1-2|TRBV3-1
CASSQADRTRYTF
TGTGCCAGCAGCCAAGCGGACAGGACACGCTACACCTTC
>many|14|TRBD1|TRBJ1-1|TRBV29-1
CSDRGQSMNTEAFF
TGCAGCGACCGGGGACAGTCTATGAACACTGAAGCTTTCTTT
>many|14|.|TRBJ2-3|TRBV11-2
CASSVQPLTDTQYF
TGTGCCAGCAGCGTACAACCTCTCACAGATACGCAGTATTTT
>many|16|.|TRBJ2-3|TRBV5-1
CASSWDGARGTDTQYF
TGCGCCAGCAGCTGGGACGGGGCGCGGGGCACAGATACGCAGTATTTT
>many|14|.|TRBJ1-1|TRBV5-1
CASSLDGVNTEAFF
TGCGCCAGCAGCTTGGACGGGGTGAACACTGAAGCTTTCTTT
>many|14|TRBD1|TRBJ1-5|TRBV7-2
CASSRGQGNQPQHF
TGTGCCAGCAGCCGAGGACAGGGGAACCAGCCCCAGCATTTT
>many|15|.|TRBJ2-3|TRBV5-1
CASSFAGAPTDTQYF
TGCGCCAGCAGCTTTGCAGGGGCCCCCACAGATACGCAGTATTTT
>many|16|TRBD2|TRBJ2-2|TRBV5-1
CASSVTSGGYTGELFF
TGCGCCAGCAGCGTTACTAGCGGGGGATACACCGGGGAGCTGTTTTTT
>.|16|.|TRBJ1-6|TRBV7-2
CASSLDSLTYNSPLHF
TGTGCCAGCAGCTTAGACAGCTTAACCTATAATTCACCCCTCCACTTT
>.|14|TRBD2|TRBJ2-4|TRBV20-1
CSASTSLAGNIQYF
TGCAGTGCTAGTACGTCACTAGCGGGGAACATTCAGTACTTC
>.|14|TRBD2|TRBJ2-7|TRBV20-1
CSARVPGLAYEQYF
TGCAGTGCTAGAGTCCCGGGACTAGCCTACGAGCAGTACTTC
>many|11|.|TRBJ2-1|TRBV29-1
CSVVSYNEQFF
TGCAGCGTTGTCTCCTACAATGAGCAGTTCTTC
>many|11|.|TRBJ2-7|TRBV5-1
CASSSIREQYF
TGCGCCAGCAGCTCCATACGCGAGCAGTACTTC
>many|12|TRBD1|TRBJ1-5|TRBV20-1
CSASLRGQPQHF
TGCAGTGCTAGTCTCAGGGGGCAGCCCCAGCATTTT
>many|16|TRBD1|TRBJ2-3|TRBV5-1
CASSPLRTGSSDTQYF
TGCGCCAGCAGCCCGCTGAGGACAGGGAGCTCAGATACGCAGTATTTT